One sample yielded the 5 T cell receptor beta chains listed below, sequenced in a study of cytomegalovirus exposure and HLA in healthy donors (dated by TCRdb to the late 2010s). Library method: the immunoSEQ multiplex PCR assay. The multiplex PCR relied on a mix of 60 forward primers for TCR Vbeta segments and 13 reverse primers for TCR Jbeta segments. Sourced from immuneACCESS, this table was stored by TCRdb with only in-frame sequences that have V and J called. A share of the clones is absent; for the studies checked, an unresolved V gene accounts for under half, and the remainder has no known explanation. The sample profile shows 70,000 to 100,000 clones; about two thirds of them were found once. The ten largest account for approximately 2.9% of the sample. Sequencing used PBMCs. All receptors come from a man aged 50 to 60 in good health and CMV-seronegative.

This clone was found a few times. V gene TRBV2 combines with J gene TRBJ1-4; D might be TRBD1 (6 bases). V was clipped by 5 bases and J by 4 bases, with 8 bases between them. This CDR3 region has 13 residues. Germline V gene sequence: CDR1 SNHLY, CDR2 FYNNEI. CDR3 in amino acids: CASSRDNNEKLFF. CDR3 bases: TGTGCCAGCAGTAGGGACAATAATGAAAAACTGTTTTTT.

DNA for the CDR3: TGTGCCAGCAGCTCAAATTTGGTCTGGACAAAAAATGAGCAGTTCTTC. It encodes CASSSNLVWTKNEQFF. The chain combines TRBV5-8 with TRBJ2-1, with D possibly being TRBD1 (5 bases). CDR1 and CDR2 from the germline V gene are SGHTS and YDEGEE. V was clipped by 3 bases and J by 7 bases, with 20 bases between them. This CDR3 has 16 residues.

The CDR3 DNA reads TGCGCCAGCAGCTTGGGGCCCGGGCAGGGGCTGGTACTAGCGGTCACAGATACGCAGTATTTT. This gives the protein CASSLGPGQGLVLAVTDTQYF. The chain carries TRBV5-1 and TRBJ2-3; 8 bases match TRBD2. Losses at the gene ends were 0 bases for V and 2 bases for J; bases not matched to a gene: 20. Germline V CDR1 and CDR2: SGHRS, YFSETQ. The CDR3 runs 21 residues.

The gene calls are TRBV6-6 and TRBJ1-1; tentatively, D is TRBD1 (5 bases). V lost 6 bases and J 0 bases, leaving 14 bases between the germline ends. This CDR3 is 15 amino acids long. Germline values: CDR1 MNHNY, CDR2 SVGAGI (reference sequence). The CDR3: CASSSPWGVNTEAFF. The CDR3 nucleotides read TGTGCCAGCAGCTCACCGTGGGGGGTGAACACTGAAGCTTTCTTT.

Worth noting for this clone: At the DNA level, this CDR3 is encoded by other sequences in the same sample as well. This rearrangement joins TRBV7-2 to TRBJ1-2; possible D gene TRBD1, 5 bases. The V gene lost 3 bases and the J gene lost 4 bases, with 9 bases spanning the gap. CDR1 SGHTA and CDR2 FQGNSA come from the germline V gene. The CDR3 runs 13 residues. The CDR3 protein is CASSLRQGYGYTF. The CDR3 nucleotides are TGTGCCAGCAGCTTGAGGCAGGGCTATGGCTACACCTTC.